This T cell receptor beta chain came from a study of T cell responses to AZD1222 COVID-19 vaccine. This CDR3 has 13 amino acids. CDR1 and CDR2 (germline): MDHEN, SYDVKM. The V end lost 5 bases, the J end lost 9 bases, and 11 bases lay between the germline ends. Repertoires were generated with immunoSEQ multiplex PCR, while TCRdb's copy carries only in-frame clones and drops some. The repertoire holds 56,000 or so clones, with 80% as singletons. The sequencing used peripheral blood, collected 28 days after the second AZD1222 dose. This TCR came from an adult who received the AZD1222 COVID-19 vaccine. This chain links TRBV28 with TRBJ1-6; unclear D gene. CDR3 in DNA: TGTGCCAGCAGTAGGACTGGGCCTTCACCCCTCCACTTT. As protein: CASSRTGPSPLHF.